Listed below are T cell receptor beta chains from one sample, sequenced in a study of T cell changes during pregnancy in multiple sclerosis. Here immunoSEQ multiplex PCR was the method, and the copy in TCRdb shows in-frame clones only, minus some. Of tens of thousands of clones listed, approximately 90% are singletons. This sample comprised peripheral blood, obtained in the first trimester of pregnancy. These receptors were taken from a female donor with multiple sclerosis, enrolled in a pregnancy study. Each CDR3 is given with its conserved first and last residue. A D gene is named only where the DNA matches it firmly. The size of a clone is reported for some rows only, either as once, few or many, or as a class for expanded clones.

CDR3nt	CDR3aa	v_gene	j_gene	d_gene	abundance
TGTGCCAGCTCACCACAGGGGATGCTCACCGGGGAGCTGTTTTTT	CASSPQGMLTGELFF	TRBV18	TRBJ2-2	-	-
TGCAGCGCCGGACAGAGCTCCTACGAGCAGTACTTC	CSAGQSSYEQYF	TRBV29-1	TRBJ2-7	-	-
TGTGCCAGCAGCTCCACGGGAGGAAGCACAGATACGCAGTATTTT	CASSSTGGSTDTQYF	TRBV7-2	TRBJ2-3	TRBD2	-
TGTGCCAGCAGCATTGGGACTAGCGGGAGCTACGAGCAGTACTTC	CASSIGTSGSYEQYF	TRBV9	TRBJ2-7	TRBD2	-
TGTGCCAGCAGCTTACACGGCAGCGGCACTGAAGCTTTCTTT	CASSLHGSGTEAFF	TRBV7-2	TRBJ1-1	-	-
TGTGCCAGCAGCCGACGCGCAGCAGGGGGCTTGGGGCAAGAGACCCAGTACTTC	CASSRRAAGGLGQETQYF	TRBV7-8	TRBJ2-5	TRBD1	-
TGTGCCAGTAGTATGCGGGAATATGGCTACACCTTC	CASSMREYGYTF	TRBV19	TRBJ1-2	-	-
TGTGCCAGCAGACCCGGGACAGGGGTTTTGGGGGAGCTGTTTTTT	CASRPGTGVLGELFF	TRBV7-2	TRBJ2-2	TRBD1	-
TGTGCCAGCAGCTCGGCAGGAGGCAACGGTTTAGCCGGGGAGCTGTTTTTT	CASSSAGGNGLAGELFF	TRBV7-9	TRBJ2-2	-	-
TGTGCCAGTAGTATGAGAAATACAGTCTACACCTTC	CASSMRNTVYTF	TRBV19	TRBJ1-2	-	-
TGTGCCAGCAGCTTTGGTTTTGAGGGACTAGCGGGAGGGACAGATACGCAGTATTTT	CASSFGFEGLAGGTDTQYF	TRBV5-4	TRBJ2-3	TRBD2	once
TGTGCCAGCAGCTCCCGGGGCGGGAGGTTTTCCGAGCAGTACTTC	CASSSRGGRFSEQYF	TRBV7-2	TRBJ2-7	TRBD2	-
TGCAGTGCTAGTACGGGTGGCGAGCAGTACTTC	CSASTGGEQYF	TRBV20-1	TRBJ2-7	-	-
TGTGCCAGCAGCCTTACAGGACGGCCGGACTATGGCTACACCTTC	CASSLTGRPDYGYTF	TRBV4-2	TRBJ1-2	-	-
TGCGCCAGCAGCAAACCCCGGGACAGAGCAGATACGCAGTATTTT	CASSKPRDRADTQYF	TRBV5-1	TRBJ2-3	TRBD1	-
TGTGCCAGCAGCAGCACAGGGGGCGCGAACGAGCAGTACTTC	CASSSTGGANEQYF	TRBV7-2	TRBJ2-7	TRBD1	-
TGTGCCAGCAGCTCCCCTCGACTAGCGGGGCGATACAATGAGCAGTTCTTC	CASSSPRLAGRYNEQFF	TRBV11-3	TRBJ2-1	TRBD2	-
TGTGCCAGCCAACCAGGGGAAGGCAATCAGCCCCAGCATTTT	CASQPGEGNQPQHF	TRBV7-9	TRBJ1-5	-	-
TGTGCCAGCAGTACGAGCGGATCCTACAATGAGCAGTTCTTC	CASSTSGSYNEQFF	TRBV6-6	TRBJ2-1	-	-
TGTGCCAGCAGCTTGTCGTCTAGCGGGTACGAGACCCAGTACTTC	CASSLSSSGYETQYF	TRBV5-6	TRBJ2-5	TRBD2	-
TGTGCCAGTAGTATCCCCTTCACCGGGCTAACAGGGGGTGGCTACACCTTC	CASSIPFTGLTGGGYTF	TRBV19	TRBJ1-2	TRBD1	-
TGTGCCAGCACCAAACTTCCCGGACTAGCGGGAAATAAGGGATCCTACAATGAGCAGTTCTTC	CASTKLPGLAGNKGSYNEQFF	TRBV28	TRBJ2-1	TRBD2	-
TGTGCCATCAAACCTAGCGGGTCTTACAATGAGCAGTTCTTC	CAIKPSGSYNEQFF	TRBV10-3	TRBJ2-1	TRBD2	-
TGTGCCAGCAGTTTATGGGGACAGGGTTGCAATCAGCCCCAGCATTTT	CASSLWGQGCNQPQHF	TRBV28	TRBJ1-5	TRBD1	-
TGTGCCAGTACCACACCGGGCAGTTGGTCTAGCGGGAGCCTTGTCGGGGCCAACGTCCTGACTTTC	CASTTPGSWSSGSLVGANVLTF	TRBV19	TRBJ2-6	TRBD2	once
TGTGCCAGCAGTCCCCGGGACAGGGTACACGAGCAGTACTTC	CASSPRDRVHEQYF	TRBV6-5	TRBJ2-7	TRBD1	-
TGTGCCAGCAGCGCCAGGGGGCGATCCTCTAATGGCTACACCTTC	CASSARGRSSNGYTF	TRBV5-6	TRBJ1-2	TRBD1	-
TGTGCCAGCAGTGTTGGGACAGGGGCCGGAGGCTATGGCTACACCTTC	CASSVGTGAGGYGYTF	TRBV6-1	TRBJ1-2	TRBD1	-
TGTGCCAGCAGCTTAAAGCCCAGGAACTCTGGAAACACCATATATTTT	CASSLKPRNSGNTIYF	TRBV7-2	TRBJ1-3	-	-
TGTGCCAGCAGCTTAAAAGGGGTTAGCAATCAGCCCCAGCATTTT	CASSLKGVSNQPQHF	TRBV7-8	TRBJ1-5	-	-
TGTGCCAGCAGCGCGGGACTAGCGGGGTACAATGAGCAGTTCTTC	CASSAGLAGYNEQFF	TRBV7-2	TRBJ2-1	TRBD2	-
TGTGCCAGCAGCTTTGACGGGACTAGCAGAAACATTCAGTACTTC	CASSFDGTSRNIQYF	TRBV7-9	TRBJ2-4	TRBD2	-
TGTGCCAGCAGCTTAGACAGCCTACAGGGATACCAAGAGACCCAGTACTTC	CASSLDSLQGYQETQYF	TRBV7-2	TRBJ2-5	-	-
TGTGCCACCAGCAGAGCTCTGTCTGGCATCGATACGCAGTATTTT	CATSRALSGIDTQYF	TRBV15	TRBJ2-3	-	-
TGCGCCAGCAGCTTAGGACTAGCGGACAACAATGAGCAGTTCTTC	CASSLGLADNNEQFF	TRBV5-1	TRBJ2-1	TRBD2	-
TGTGCCAGCAGCTCCGTGGACTGGACTATTAGCACAGATACGCAGTATTTT	CASSSVDWTISTDTQYF	TRBV7-2	TRBJ2-3	-	-
TGTGCCAGCTCACCGGGGGGGGCCCCAGGGTACGAGCAGTACTTC	CASSPGGAPGYEQYF	TRBV18	TRBJ2-7	-	-